Listed below are T cell receptor beta chains from one sample, sequenced in a study of technical replicates of blood from a handful of donors. Sequencing was performed with immunoSEQ multiplex PCR; in TCRdb, only in-frame clones are kept and a portion is missing. The data contain roughly 50,000 clones, more than 90% of them singletons. The sequenced sample was PBMCs. The receptors derive from a human donor in good health. Some clones in this sample may be carry-over from other donors' samples. Both conserved end residues are part of each CDR3. D genes are given only for firm matches. Some rows have no size entry. The others give once, few or many, or a class for an expanded clone.

abundance: NA; len: 15; j_gene: TRBJ2-7; d_gene: NA; v_gene: TRBV18; CDR3aa: CASSPPDTNWGEQYF; CDR3nt: TGTGCCAGCTCACCACCGGACACGAACTGGGGCGAGCAGTACTTC
abundance: NA; len: 15; j_gene: TRBJ1-2; d_gene: TRBD1; v_gene: TRBV5-1; CDR3aa: CASSFGTGGGVGYTF; CDR3nt: TGCGCCAGCAGCTTCGGGACAGGGGGAGGCGTAGGCTACACCTTC
abundance: NA; len: 17; j_gene: TRBJ2-2; d_gene: TRBD2; v_gene: TRBV19; CDR3aa: CATVRTSGGAFTGELFF; CDR3nt: TGTGCCACCGTACGGACTAGCGGGGGGGCCTTCACCGGGGAGCTGTTTTTT
abundance: NA; len: 12; j_gene: TRBJ1-1; d_gene: TRBD1; v_gene: TRBV6-5; CDR3aa: CAASRQGAEAFF; CDR3nt: TGTGCCGCCAGTCGGCAGGGGGCTGAAGCTTTCTTT
abundance: NA; len: 15; j_gene: TRBJ1-2; d_gene: NA; v_gene: TRBV6-5; CDR3aa: CASSPYRDHSYGYTF; CDR3nt: TGTGCCAGCAGTCCCTACAGGGATCATAGCTATGGCTACACCTTC
abundance: NA; len: 15; j_gene: TRBJ2-5; d_gene: TRBD1; v_gene: TRBV25-1; CDR3aa: CASSEPGGAIETQYF; CDR3nt: TGTGCCAGCAGTGAACCAGGGGGCGCGATAGAGACCCAGTACTTC
abundance: NA; len: 15; j_gene: TRBJ2-5; d_gene: TRBD1; v_gene: TRBV5-4; CDR3aa: CASSLSGQGRETQYF; CDR3nt: TGTGCCAGCAGCTTGTCCGGACAGGGGAGGGAGACCCAGTACTTC
abundance: NA; len: 11; j_gene: TRBJ2-2; d_gene: NA; v_gene: TRBV4-2; CDR3aa: CASGLAGELFF; CDR3nt: TGTGCCAGCGGGCTCGCCGGGGAGCTGTTTTTT
abundance: NA; len: 13; j_gene: TRBJ2-7; d_gene: NA; v_gene: TRBV12-5; CDR3aa: CASGLVSQGEQYF; CDR3nt: TGTGCTAGTGGTTTGGTATCCCAGGGCGAGCAGTACTTC
abundance: NA; len: 15; j_gene: TRBJ1-1; d_gene: NA; v_gene: TRBV9; CDR3aa: CASSKTGTPNTEAFF; CDR3nt: TGTGCCAGCAGCAAAACCGGGACACCGAACACTGAAGCTTTCTTT
abundance: medium-sized; len: 14; j_gene: TRBJ2-1; d_gene: TRBD2; v_gene: TRBV5-1; CDR3aa: CASSLSGGYNEQFF; CDR3nt: TGCGCCAGCAGCTTAAGCGGGGGGTACAATGAGCAGTTCTTC
abundance: NA; len: 14; j_gene: TRBJ2-5; d_gene: TRBD2; v_gene: TRBV7-2; CDR3aa: CASRRGGSTETQYF; CDR3nt: TGTGCCAGCAGAAGGGGCGGGAGTACGGAGACCCAGTACTTC
abundance: NA; len: 15; j_gene: TRBJ2-7; d_gene: NA; v_gene: TRBV2; CDR3aa: CASTGNLGFSYEQYF; CDR3nt: TGTGCCAGCACCGGGAATTTGGGTTTTTCCTACGAGCAGTACTTC
abundance: NA; len: 17; j_gene: TRBJ1-2; d_gene: TRBD1; v_gene: TRBV4-3; CDR3aa: CASSQQRFGQDSYGYTF; CDR3nt: TGCGCCAGCAGCCAACAAAGGTTTGGACAGGATTCTTATGGCTACACCTTC
abundance: NA; len: 15; j_gene: TRBJ2-7; d_gene: NA; v_gene: TRBV5-4; CDR3aa: CASSRMGAVDYEQYF; CDR3nt: TGTGCCAGCAGCAGGATGGGGGCCGTTGACTACGAGCAGTACTTC
abundance: NA; len: 14; j_gene: TRBJ1-1; d_gene: NA; v_gene: TRBV6-1; CDR3aa: CASTIGGVDTEAFF; CDR3nt: TGTGCCAGCACCATCGGAGGGGTGGACACTGAAGCTTTCTTT
abundance: NA; len: 14; j_gene: TRBJ2-7; d_gene: NA; v_gene: TRBV7-2; CDR3aa: CASSLTGFLDEQYF; CDR3nt: TGTGCCAGCAGCTTAACAGGGTTTTTGGACGAGCAGTACTTC
abundance: NA; len: 16; j_gene: TRBJ2-5; d_gene: NA; v_gene: TRBV11-2; CDR3aa: CASSLDLETRAETQYF; CDR3nt: TGTGCCAGCAGCTTAGATCTCGAGACCAGAGCGGAGACCCAGTACTTC
abundance: NA; len: 12; j_gene: TRBJ1-1; d_gene: TRBD1; v_gene: TRBV29-1; CDR3aa: CGGQGKNTEAFF; CDR3nt: TGCGGAGGACAGGGTAAAAACACTGAAGCTTTCTTT
abundance: NA; len: 15; j_gene: TRBJ1-3; d_gene: NA; v_gene: TRBV6-6; CDR3aa: CASRPRGGTGNTIYF; CDR3nt: TGTGCCAGCAGACCCCGGGGGGGCACTGGAAACACCATATATTTT
abundance: NA; len: 13; j_gene: TRBJ1-1; d_gene: NA; v_gene: TRBV28; CDR3aa: CASRGRGNTEAFF; CDR3nt: TGTGCCAGCAGGGGGAGGGGGAACACTGAAGCTTTCTTT
abundance: once; len: 14; j_gene: TRBJ2-3; d_gene: TRBD2; v_gene: TRBV7-6; CDR3aa: CASSWRGGADTQYF; CDR3nt: TGTGCCAGCAGCTGGCGGGGGGGCGCAGATACGCAGTATTTT
abundance: NA; len: 14; j_gene: TRBJ1-2; d_gene: NA; v_gene: TRBV10-1; CDR3aa: CASSEFRRDYGYTF; CDR3nt: TGCGCCAGCAGTGAGTTCCGCAGGGACTATGGCTACACCTTC
abundance: NA; len: 11; j_gene: TRBJ2-7; d_gene: NA; v_gene: TRBV19; CDR3aa: CASRAGLEQYF; CDR3nt: TGTGCCAGTAGGGCCGGGTTGGAGCAGTACTTC
abundance: NA; len: 16; j_gene: TRBJ2-2; d_gene: TRBD2; v_gene: TRBV7-2; CDR3aa: CASSTLAGGLGGELFF; CDR3nt: TGTGCCAGCAGCACACTAGCGGGGGGACTAGGCGGGGAGCTGTTTTTT
abundance: NA; len: 14; j_gene: TRBJ2-7; d_gene: TRBD1; v_gene: TRBV6-5; CDR3aa: CASREGTGRYEQYF; CDR3nt: TGTGCCAGCAGAGAAGGGACAGGGCGGTACGAGCAGTACTTC
abundance: NA; len: 12; j_gene: TRBJ1-1; d_gene: NA; v_gene: TRBV19; CDR3aa: CASRTLNTEAFF; CDR3nt: TGTGCCAGTAGGACTCTGAACACTGAAGCTTTCTTT
abundance: NA; len: 13; j_gene: TRBJ2-2; d_gene: TRBD2; v_gene: TRBV6-6; CDR3aa: CALREYHTGELFF; CDR3nt: TGTGCCCTGCGGGAGTATCACACCGGGGAGCTGTTTTTT
abundance: NA; len: 16; j_gene: TRBJ2-3; d_gene: TRBD2; v_gene: TRBV9; CDR3aa: CASSGGTSGGLSTQYF; CDR3nt: TGTGCCAGCAGTGGCGGGACTAGCGGGGGGCTGAGTACGCAGTATTTT
abundance: NA; len: 13; j_gene: TRBJ1-1; d_gene: NA; v_gene: TRBV30; CDR3aa: CAWSVIQLGETFF; CDR3nt: TGTGCCTGGAGTGTAATCCAACTGGGAGAGACTTTCTTT
abundance: NA; len: 16; j_gene: TRBJ2-1; d_gene: NA; v_gene: TRBV19; CDR3aa: CASRPRGGHAHAEQFF; CDR3nt: TGTGCCAGTAGGCCAAGGGGCGGTCATGCTCATGCCGAGCAGTTCTTC
abundance: NA; len: 17; j_gene: TRBJ2-1; d_gene: NA; v_gene: TRBV6-1; CDR3aa: CASSEPGLGSSYNEQFF; CDR3nt: TGTGCCAGCAGTGAGCCTGGACTGGGGAGCTCCTACAATGAGCAGTTCTTC
abundance: NA; len: 14; j_gene: TRBJ2-7; d_gene: NA; v_gene: TRBV13; CDR3aa: CASSLKSSSYEQYF; CDR3nt: TGTGCCAGCAGCCTAAAGTCTAGCTCCTACGAGCAGTACTTC
abundance: once; len: 17; j_gene: TRBJ2-5; d_gene: TRBD2; v_gene: TRBV29-1; CDR3aa: CSAGGPEGSGRRETQYF; CDR3nt: TGCAGCGCCGGGGGACCCGAGGGTAGCGGGAGAAGGGAGACCCAGTACTTC
abundance: NA; len: 15; j_gene: TRBJ2-7; d_gene: TRBD1; v_gene: TRBV27; CDR3aa: CASSSAGTGHYEQYF; CDR3nt: TGTGCCAGCAGTTCCGCGGGGACAGGCCACTACGAGCAGTACTTC
abundance: NA; len: 15; j_gene: TRBJ2-7; d_gene: TRBD1; v_gene: TRBV6-5; CDR3aa: CASSYSWDRGYEQYF; CDR3nt: TGTGCCAGCAGTTACTCCTGGGACAGGGGGTACGAGCAGTACTTC
abundance: NA; len: 17; j_gene: TRBJ1-5; d_gene: TRBD1; v_gene: TRBV12-5; CDR3aa: CASGLNRDSEVKLPQHF; CDR3nt: TGTGCTAGTGGTTTGAACCGGGACAGCGAGGTAAAGTTGCCCCAGCATTTT